Listed below are T cell receptor beta chains from one sample, sequenced in a study of cytomegalovirus exposure and HLA in healthy donors. Clones were sequenced by immunoSEQ multiplex PCR, and TCRdb holds only the in-frame ones, with some missing. The repertoire has about 120,000 clones, around 77% of them found once; the top ten carry less than 4%. Material for sequencing was PBMCs. The receptor source for this set is a human donor in good health. The CDR3 runs from the conserved cysteine through the conserved F or W. Fields, in order: V gene, clone size, CDR3 length, D gene, J gene, CDR3 protein, CDR3 DNA. The D gene is left open where the match is weak. A row's size may be missing; if present it is once, few, many or a size class.

>TRBV5-5|-|13|-|TRBJ2-1
CASSLGLGDEQFF
TGTGCCAGCAGCTTGGGTTTAGGGGATGAGCAGTTCTTC
>TRBV18|-|13|-|TRBJ2-3
CASSPMRRDTQYF
TGTGCCAGCTCACCCATGAGAAGAGATACGCAGTATTTT
>TRBV18|once|16|TRBD2|TRBJ2-3
CASSPWGTTDTDTQYF
TGTGCCAGCTCACCATGGGGGACTACTGACACAGATACGCAGTATTTT
>TRBV5-6|-|13|TRBD1|TRBJ2-7
CASTPQGAYEQYF
TGTGCCAGCACCCCGCAGGGGGCCTACGAGCAGTACTTC
>TRBV6-6|-|14|-|TRBJ1-5
CASSYSGAFQPQHF
TGTGCCAGCAGTTACTCAGGAGCCTTTCAGCCCCAGCATTTT
>TRBV19|few|15|-|TRBJ1-3
CASSSRQERGNTIYF
TGTGCCAGTAGTTCTAGACAGGAGCGCGGAAACACCATATATTTT
>TRBV4-2|few|14|-|TRBJ2-2
CASSQGAHTGELFF
TGTGCCAGCAGCCAAGGGGCCCACACCGGGGAGCTGTTTTTT
>TRBV2|-|15|-|TRBJ2-7
CASSGSALSSYEQYF
TGTGCCAGCAGTGGCTCCGCTTTGAGCTCCTACGAGCAGTACTTC
>TRBV5-1|-|14|-|TRBJ1-2
CASSSGDSNYGYTF
TGCGCCAGCAGCTCGGGTGACAGTAACTATGGCTACACCTTC
>TRBV4-1|-|19|TRBD1|TRBJ1-1
CASSHLPGGTGTKNTEAFF
TGCGCCAGCAGCCATCTCCCCGGGGGGACAGGCACAAAGAACACTGAAGCTTTCTTT
>TRBV14|-|18|TRBD1|TRBJ1-2
CASSPTGQADPSPYGYTF
TGTGCCAGCAGCCCCACCGGACAGGCCGACCCGTCTCCCTATGGCTACACCTTC
>TRBV5-1|-|17|-|TRBJ2-6
CASSFRQGEAGANVLTF
TGCGCCAGCAGCTTTAGGCAGGGGGAGGCTGGGGCCAACGTCCTGACTTTC
>TRBV5-1|-|15|-|TRBJ2-7
CASSSRLLSSYEQYF
TGCGCCAGCAGCTCCAGACTACTGAGCTCCTACGAGCAGTACTTC
>TRBV19|-|16|-|TRBJ2-2
CASSIGTGTNTGELFF
TGTGCCAGTAGTATTGGAACAGGAACGAACACCGGGGAGCTGTTTTTT
>TRBV5-5|-|15|TRBD1|TRBJ1-2
CASSITGQTFYGYTF
TGTGCCAGCAGCATTACGGGACAGACCTTCTATGGCTACACCTTC
>TRBV28|once|12|-|TRBJ2-7
CASTSRSYEQYF
TGTGCCAGCACCAGCAGGTCCTACGAGCAGTACTTC
>TRBV5-6|-|19|TRBD1|TRBJ1-1
CASSNIIRGQGATNTEAFF
TGTGCCAGCAGCAACATTATACGTGGGCAGGGGGCGACCAACACTGAAGCTTTCTTT
>TRBV15|-|17|-|TRBJ2-3
CATSRKAGQGGGGTQYF
TGTGCCACCAGCCGAAAAGCCGGACAGGGAGGGGGGGGTACGCAGTATTTT
>TRBV11-2|few|15|-|TRBJ1-2
CASSPTGGTNYGYTF
TGTGCCAGCAGCCCCACGGGGGGGACTAACTATGGCTACACCTTC
>TRBV6-1|once|15|-|TRBJ2-7
CASKEAYRPSYEQYF
TGTGCCAGCAAAGAGGCATACCGACCCTCCTACGAGCAGTACTTC
>TRBV7-9|-|15|-|TRBJ2-1
CASSLAGTRNNEQFF
TGTGCCAGCAGCTTAGCGGGTACTAGGAACAATGAGCAGTTCTTC
>TRBV9|-|15|-|TRBJ2-5
CASSVGVGVGETQYF
TGTGCCAGCAGCGTAGGTGTAGGGGTGGGGGAGACCCAGTACTTC
>TRBV4-1|once|17|TRBD1|TRBJ2-3
CASSQDPGQGATDTQYF
TGCGCCAGCAGCCAAGATCCGGGACAGGGGGCGACAGATACGCAGTATTTT
>TRBV11-2|once|14|TRBD1|TRBJ2-1
CASSFSGSGTGVFF
TGTGCCAGCAGCTTTTCGGGGTCCGGGACAGGGGTGTTCTTC
>TRBV30|-|14|-|TRBJ1-1
CAWSKQVGGTEAFF
TGTGCCTGGAGTAAACAGGTGGGGGGGACTGAAGCTTTCTTT
>TRBV19|-|18|TRBD2|TRBJ2-5
CASSTLRAAGTSGETQYF
TGTGCCAGTAGTACCCTACGGGCAGCCGGGACTAGCGGCGAGACCCAGTACTTC
>TRBV28|-|15|-|TRBJ1-2
CASSPTGSHLYGYTF
TGTGCCAGCAGCCCGACCGGGAGCCACCTCTATGGCTACACCTTC
>TRBV11-3|few|17|TRBD2|TRBJ2-5
CASSLGASSGAQETQYF
TGTGCCAGCAGCTTAGGGGCAAGTAGCGGGGCACAAGAGACCCAGTACTTC
>TRBV28|-|16|-|TRBJ1-2
CASFYSKPGTNYGYTF
TGTGCCAGCTTTTACTCCAAGCCAGGGACTAACTATGGCTACACCTTC
>TRBV10-1|-|15|TRBD1|TRBJ1-1
CASSPGRQGRTEAFF
TGCGCCAGCAGCCCGGGACGACAGGGAAGGACTGAAGCTTTCTTT
>TRBV7-2|-|15|-|TRBJ1-5
CASSFGSTVNQPQHF
TGTGCCAGCAGCTTCGGTTCTACAGTAAATCAGCCCCAGCATTTT
>TRBV6-5|-|15|TRBD2|TRBJ2-7
CASSSGTSASYEQYF
TGTGCCAGCAGTTCCGGGACTAGCGCCTCCTACGAGCAGTACTTC
>TRBV28|-|12|-|TRBJ1-2
CASSASDYGYTF
TGTGCCAGCAGTGCCTCGGACTATGGCTACACCTTC
>TRBV7-9|few|18|TRBD2|TRBJ2-1
CASSSSEGLALMRNEQFF
TGTGCCAGCAGCTCCTCCGAGGGACTAGCGCTGATGAGGAATGAGCAGTTCTTC
>TRBV18|-|16|TRBD2|TRBJ2-1
CASSPPQREIGNEQFF
TGTGCCAGCTCACCACCCCAGCGGGAGATAGGCAATGAGCAGTTCTTC
>TRBV11-3|-|15|TRBD1|TRBJ2-1
CASSADRVDYNEQFF
TGTGCCAGCAGCGCGGACAGGGTGGACTACAATGAGCAGTTCTTC
>TRBV7-2|-|13|-|TRBJ2-7
CASSLSQTYEQYF
TGTGCCAGCAGCTTATCACAAACCTACGAGCAGTACTTC
>TRBV19|-|15|-|TRBJ1-5
CASREHINSNQPQHF
TGTGCCAGTAGAGAACATATCAATAGCAATCAGCCCCAGCATTTT
>TRBV19|-|17|TRBD2|TRBJ2-6
CAIAASGRASGANVLTF
TGTGCCATCGCGGCTAGCGGGAGGGCCTCTGGGGCCAACGTCCTGACTTTC
>TRBV19|-|17|-|TRBJ2-5
CASSIFYTQAEGETQYF
TGTGCCAGTAGTATATTTTATACCCAAGCGGAGGGAGAGACCCAGTACTTC
>TRBV28|few|15|TRBD1|TRBJ1-3
CASSLRDRAGNTIYF
TGTGCCAGCAGTTTAAGGGACAGGGCCGGAAACACCATATATTTT
>TRBV29-1|once|12|-|TRBJ2-5
CSVVLQQETQYF
TGCAGCGTTGTGTTACAGCAAGAGACCCAGTACTTC
>TRBV18|-|16|-|TRBJ1-1
CASSPQAKSADTEAFF
TGTGCCAGCTCACCACAGGCAAAATCGGCGGACACTGAAGCTTTCTTT
>TRBV18|-|13|-|TRBJ1-1
CASSPQPAGQAFF
TGTGCCAGCTCACCACAACCTGCAGGGCAGGCTTTCTTT
>TRBV28|-|15|-|TRBJ2-1
CASSPGLIGTDEQFF
TGTGCCAGCAGCCCAGGACTAATTGGGACAGATGAGCAGTTCTTC
>TRBV6-1|once|15|TRBD1|TRBJ2-3
CASTEGGASTDTQYF
TGTGCCAGCACCGAAGGGGGCGCTAGCACAGATACGCAATATTTT
>TRBV6-6|-|14|TRBD1|TRBJ1-1
CASSLDRRDTEAFF
TGTGCCAGCAGTTTGGACAGGCGGGACACTGAAGCTTTCTTT
>TRBV7-2|-|15|-|TRBJ1-1
CASSPLTGSNTEAFF
TGTGCCAGCAGCCCATTAACAGGGTCGAACACTGAAGCTTTCTTT
>TRBV6-6|-|15|-|TRBJ2-7
CASSYTSGTLGEQYF
TGTGCCAGCAGTTACACGTCCGGGACTCTGGGCGAGCAGTACTTC
>TRBV10-3|-|16|TRBD2|TRBJ2-7
CAISESGTSGSYEQYF
TGTGCCATCAGTGAGTCAGGAACTAGCGGGAGCTACGAGCAGTACTTC
>TRBV27|-|15|TRBD1|TRBJ1-1
CASSPETGGFTEAFF
TGTGCCAGCAGTCCGGAGACAGGGGGCTTCACTGAAGCTTTCTTT
>TRBV11-3|-|18|TRBD2|TRBJ2-5
CASSFSREGRGVRETQYF
TGTGCCAGCAGCTTTTCAAGGGAGGGCCGAGGAGTACGAGAGACCCAGTACTTC
>TRBV7-9|-|16|-|TRBJ1-1
CSSSSNLGGSNTEAFF
TGTTCCAGCAGCTCAAACCTCGGGGGAAGCAACACTGAAGCTTTCTTT